The 26 T cell receptor beta chains in this list originate from one sample, sequenced in a study of blood T cell repertoires in COVID-19. Assay used: immunoSEQ multiplex PCR; TCRdb lists only in-frame clones, some missing. The table has roughly 300,000 clones, more than 75% seen once. Specimen: peripheral blood. The receptor set was obtained from a woman in her 40s who had recovered from COVID-19.

The rearrangement uses TRBV6-5 and TRBJ1-4; TRBD1 matches at 7 bases. The CDR3 loop spans 16 amino acids. V lost 0 bases, J lost 8 bases, and 9 bases stayed unmatched. Germline lookup yields CDR1 MNHEY and CDR2 SVGAGI. Here the CDR3 reads CASSYSYGTEEEKLFF. In DNA, the CDR3 is TGTGCCAGCAGTTACTCGTATGGGACAGAGGAGGAAAAACTGTTTTTT.

This clone was picked up a small number of times. The J gene is TRBJ1-4, the V gene TRBV4-2, with a possible D match to TRBD1 (6 bases). Per the germline V gene, CDR1 is LGHNA and CDR2 is YNFKEQ. V was shortened by 5 bases and J by 5 bases, with 12 bases between the two germline ends. This CDR3 region has 14 residues. CDR3 nucleotide sequence: TGTGCCAGCAGCGAACAGGGACCAAATGAAAAACTGTTTTTT. Encoded protein: CASSEQGPNEKLFF.

The V gene is TRBV2, the J gene TRBJ1-2, with no clear D. V lost 4 bases and J 10 bases, leaving 7 bases between the germline ends. This CDR3 is built from 10 residues. Germline CDR1 is SNHLY and CDR2 is FYNNEI. Here the CDR3 reads CASSALFYTF. In DNA, the CDR3 is TGTGCCAGCAGTGCCCTCTTCTACACCTTC.

This chain joins TRBV18 and TRBJ1-5; 7 positions agree with TRBD1. CDR1 KGHSH and CDR2 LQKENI come from the germline V gene. This CDR3 comprises 15 residues. The J segment lost 6 bases and the V segment lost 6 bases, leaving 11 bases of the junction unmatched. CDR3 nucleotide sequence: TGTGCCAGCTCGCCAAGGACAGGCCAGGGTCAGCCCCAGCATTTT. Its protein is CASSPRTGQGQPQHF.

This clone came up once. The chain has TRBV7-6 and TRBJ2-7, with 14 bases identical to TRBD2. From germline, CDR1 is SGHVS and CDR2 FNYEAQ. The CDR3 totals 18 residues. J was trimmed by 6 bases and V by 4 bases; bases with no gene match: 14. The CDR3 bases are TGTGCCAGCAGCTCAGCCCCGGGACTAGCGGGGGCAGGTTCCGAGCAGTACTTC. Translation: CASSSAPGLAGAGSEQYF.

The chain is built from TRBV30 and TRBJ1-2; the D gene is possibly TRBD1 (5 bases). Germline V CDR1 and CDR2: GTSNPN, SVGIG (reference sequence). Trimming stripped 5 bases from V and 4 bases from J, with 14 bases between. The CDR3 has 13 amino acids. DNA for the CDR3: TGTGCCTGGCGGAGGGGACCATCCTATGGCTACACCTTC. It is translated as CAWRRGPSYGYTF. Full variable domain (outside the CDR3, taken from reference TRBV30 and TRBJ1-2): SQTIHQWPATLVQPVGSPLSLECTVEGTSNPNLYWYRQAAGRGLQLLFYSVGIGQISSEVPQNLSASRPQDRQFILSSKKLLLSDSGFYLCAWRRGPSYGYTFGSGTRLTVV.

The CDR3 coding sequence is TGTGCCAGCAGTTCAATGACCGGGGAGCTGTTTTTT. Protein sequence: CASSSMTGELFF. This chain joins TRBV7-3 and TRBJ2-2; D ambiguous. V was shortened by 6 bases and J by 5 bases, with 7 bases between the two germline ends. Germline loops: CDR1 SGHTA, CDR2 FQGTGA. This CDR3 is built from 12 residues.

Concerning this clone itself: The sample holds other DNA sequences that translate to the same CDR3. The rearrangement uses TRBV5-1 and TRBJ2-3; D is possibly TRBD1 (5 bases). This CDR3 spans 15 amino acids. V gave up 2 bases and J gave up 0 bases, with 10 bases separating them. Germline V gene sequence: CDR1 SGHRS, CDR2 YFSETQ. The CDR3 loop is CASSLGAVSTDTQYF. CDR3 in DNA: TGCGCCAGCAGCTTAGGGGCCGTGAGCACAGATACGCAGTATTTT.

J is TRBJ2-2 and V is TRBV6-5; no firm D call. With 7 bases removed from V and 6 bases from J, the gap between germline ends came to 18 bases. Germline loops: CDR1 MNHEY, CDR2 SVGAGI. The CDR3 runs to 15 residues. The CDR3 sequence: CASTLSDIVAGELFF. CDR3 DNA sequence: TGTGCCAGCACGTTGAGTGATATTGTAGCCGGGGAGCTGTTTTTT.

V is TRBV27 and J is TRBJ1-2; D uncertain. This CDR3 spans 14 amino acids. Between the trimmed V and J ends, which lost 2 bases and 3 bases, there was a span of 10 bases. Germline values: CDR1 MNHEY, CDR2 SMNVEV (reference sequence). CDR3 region: CASSLRRGYYGYTF. CDR3 in DNA: TGTGCCAGCAGTTTAAGGCGGGGATACTATGGCTACACCTTC.

The genes are TRBV7-9 and TRBJ2-2; 13 bases match TRBD2. With 5 bases clipped from V and 5 bases from J, the junction kept 5 bases outside the gene matches. There are 16 residues in the CDR3. Germline CDR1 reads SEHNR; CDR2 reads FQNEAQ (reference sequence). In DNA, the CDR3 is TGTGCCAGCAGCCGGACTAGCGGGGGCCCAACCGGGGAGCTGTTTTTT. Protein sequence: CASSRTSGGPTGELFF.

The rearrangement uses TRBV4-3 and TRBJ1-1; D remains unclear. Germline CDR1 reads LGHNA; CDR2 reads YSLEER. This CDR3 spans 13 amino acids. With 3 bases removed from V and 5 bases from J, the gap between germline ends came to 10 bases. The DNA for the CDR3 is TGCGCCAGCAGCCATCGGAGCGGGACTGAAGCTTTCTTT. Its translation: CASSHRSGTEAFF.

The rearrangement joins TRBV7-9 to TRBJ2-5; D is possibly TRBD1 (5 bases). Trimming cost V 3 bases and J 5 bases, with 7 bases left between them. The CDR3 has 12 amino acids. Germline V gene sequence: CDR1 SEHNR, CDR2 FQNEAQ (reference sequence). As DNA, the CDR3 is TGTGCCAGCAGCTTCAGGGTCGAGACCCAGTACTTC. This codes for CASSFRVETQYF.

The chain joins TRBV6-5 to TRBJ1-2; unclear D gene. The CDR3 extends over 16 amino acids. Germline assignment: CDR1 MNHEY and CDR2 SVGAGI. Trimming cost V 0 bases and J 1 base, with 12 bases left between them. The CDR3 nucleotides read TGTGCCAGCAGTTACTCGTTCTGGGCCAATAACTATGGCTACACCTTC. Translating gives CASSYSFWANNYGYTF.

This clone was seen a few times. V gene TRBV7-2 combines with J gene TRBJ2-5, with TRBD2 identical over 10 bases. CDR3 length equals 17 residues. V lost 1 base to trimming and J lost 5 bases; unmatched junction nucleotides: 10. Germline CDR1 SGHTA, CDR2 FQGNSA. The CDR3 region has the DNA TGTGCCAGCAGCTTAGGGGTTAGCGGGGGGATTACGGAGACCCAGTACTTC. Encoded protein: CASSLGVSGGITETQYF.

The J gene is TRBJ1-1, the V gene TRBV14; 8 nucleotides line up with TRBD1. V dropped 1 base and J dropped 6; count of bases not matched to a gene: 4. This CDR3 comprises 14 residues. Germline V gene lookup returns CDR1 SGHDN and CDR2 FVKESK. The CDR3 sequence: CASSQGQGASEAFF. The CDR3 DNA reads as TGTGCCAGCAGCCAAGGGCAGGGGGCTTCTGAAGCTTTCTTT.

V usage is TRBV2 and J usage is TRBJ1-4; 10 bases align to TRBD1. J was trimmed by 8 bases and V by 4 bases; bases with no gene match: 4. Germline V gene sequence: CDR1 SNHLY, CDR2 FYNNEI. There are 14 residues in the CDR3. The CDR3 nucleotides are TGTGCCAGCAGTGGGGGACAGGGGTGGGAAAAACTGTTTTTT. This translates into CASSGGQGWEKLFF.

This chain uses TRBV5-8 with TRBJ1-2; D gene uncertain. The CDR3 consists of 14 residues. V was pared by 6 bases and J by 8 bases, with 20 bases between. Germline-derived CDR1 and CDR2 are SGHTS and YDEGEE. The CDR3 coding sequence is TGTGCCAGCATCCCCGGAGGGTCTATAGGAGGCTACACCTTC. It translates to CASIPGGSIGGYTF.

This chain uses TRBV29-1 with TRBJ2-5; 7 positions match TRBD2. The CDR3 sequence is 12 residues long. CDR1 and CDR2 from the germline V gene are SQVTM and ANQGSEA. V trimming: 0 bases; J trimming: 5 bases; junction bases outside the gene matches: 0. CDR3 in amino acids: CSVEDGRETQYF. In nucleotides, the CDR3 is TGCAGCGTTGAAGACGGGAGGGAGACCCAGTACTTC.

This clone is a singleton in its sample. The V call is TRBV7-8, the J call TRBJ2-3; 9 nucleotides agree with TRBD2. The CDR3 sequence is 20 residues long. Losses at the gene ends were 1 base for V and 0 bases for J; bases not matched to a gene: 14. Germline CDR1 is SGHVS and CDR2 is FQNEAQ. The CDR3 sequence is CASSLVAGSGGRASTDTQYF. CDR3 sequence (DNA): TGTGCCAGCAGCTTAGTGGCAGGTAGCGGGGGCCGTGCTAGCACAGATACGCAGTATTTT.

V and J are TRBV5-1 and TRBJ2-1; 7 nucleotides align to TRBD2. The V and J ends lost 5 bases and 2 bases, in that order; junction bases with no gene match: 13. This CDR3 spans 17 amino acids. The germline gives CDR1 SGHRS, CDR2 YFSETQ. This CDR3 is CASSFTYGGGPYNEQFF. The CDR3 nucleotides are TGCGCCAGCAGTTTCACCTATGGCGGGGGTCCCTACAATGAGCAGTTCTTC.

About this clone: The same CDR3 arises from other DNA sequences in this sample as well. V is TRBV10-3 and J is TRBJ1-2; TRBD1 is a possible D gene (5 bases). The germline V gene has CDR1 ENHRY and CDR2 SYGVKD. Trimming pared 2 bases from V and 5 bases from J, leaving 6 bases between. This CDR3 comprises 12 residues. In DNA form, the CDR3 reads TGTGCCATCAGTGAGACAGGTTATGGCTACACCTTC. It yields the protein CAISETGYGYTF.

This chain connects TRBV2 to TRBJ1-2; 10 nucleotides agree with TRBD1. Looked up from germline, CDR1 is SNHLY and CDR2 is FYNNEI. This CDR3 has 13 amino acids. With V trimmed by 6 bases and J by 8 bases, 6 bases remained unmatched. CDR3 in DNA: TGTGCCAGCAGACTGGGACAGGGGACCGGCTACACCTTC. Residues: CASRLGQGTGYTF.

V gene TRBV5-1 combines with J gene TRBJ2-3; 8 nucleotides agree with TRBD1. Losses at the gene ends were 6 bases for V and 6 bases for J; bases not matched to a gene: 9. This CDR3 is 14 amino acids long. CDR1 and CDR2 from the germline V gene are SGHRS and YFSETQ. CDR3 sequence reads: CASTSQGVVDTQYF. Written as DNA, the CDR3 is TGCGCCAGCACCTCACAGGGGGTGGTGGATACGCAGTATTTT.

Written as DNA, the CDR3 is TGTGCCAGCAGCCCCGGGGGGGCGGGGGCCAACGTCCTGACTTTC. Translation gives CASSPGGAGANVLTF. V gene TRBV6-2 or TRBV6-3 combines with J gene TRBJ2-6; 8 positions match TRBD2. The CDR3 sequence is 15 residues long. Germline loops: CDR1 MNHEY, CDR2 SVGEGT. V shed 6 bases and J 4 bases; nucleotides not matched to a gene: 5.

J is TRBJ2-1 and V is TRBV5-6; a weak D match, TRBD1 (6 bases). Germline V gene sequence: CDR1 SGHDT, CDR2 YYEEEE. Trimming took 1 base from V and 8 from J, leaving 10 bases between them. CDR3 length: 13 residues. DNA of the CDR3: TGTGCCAGCAGCTTGTGGCAGGGGTATGAGCAGTTCTTC. This translates into CASSLWQGYEQFF.